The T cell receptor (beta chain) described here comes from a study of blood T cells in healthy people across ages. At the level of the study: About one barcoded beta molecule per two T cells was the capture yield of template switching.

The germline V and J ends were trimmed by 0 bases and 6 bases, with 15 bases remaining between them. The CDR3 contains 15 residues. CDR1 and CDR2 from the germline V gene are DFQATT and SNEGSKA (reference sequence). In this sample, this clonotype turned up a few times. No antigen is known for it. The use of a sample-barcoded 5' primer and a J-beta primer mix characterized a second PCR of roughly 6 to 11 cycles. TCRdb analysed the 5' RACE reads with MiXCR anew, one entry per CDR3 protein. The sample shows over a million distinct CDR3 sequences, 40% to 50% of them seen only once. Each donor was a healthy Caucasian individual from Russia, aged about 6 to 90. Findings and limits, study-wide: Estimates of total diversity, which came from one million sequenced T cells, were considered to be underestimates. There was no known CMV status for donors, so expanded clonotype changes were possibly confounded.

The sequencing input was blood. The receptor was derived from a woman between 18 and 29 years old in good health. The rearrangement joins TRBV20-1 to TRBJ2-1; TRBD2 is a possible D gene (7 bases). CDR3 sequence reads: CSARDRGGKGNEQFF. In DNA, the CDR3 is TGCAGTGCTAGAGATAGGGGGGGGAAGGGCAATGAGCAGTTCTTC.